This T cell receptor beta chain was sequenced for a study of beta chain features in type 1 diabetes. Study information: Sorted cells numbering 95 million to 110 million were examined across all samples.

Per the germline V gene, CDR1 is SEHNR and CDR2 is FQNEAQ (reference sequence). The germline V and J ends were trimmed by 4 bases and 2 bases, with 16 bases remaining between them. The CDR3 sequence is 16 residues long. Expressed TCRB transcripts were sequenced because the entire RNA isolate underwent reverse transcription. Measured with immunoSEQ multiplex PCR; TCRdb has only the in-frame clones, and not every one. In the table there are around 250,000 clones, around an eighth of which are singletons. The rearrangement joins TRBV7-9 to TRBJ2-3; possible D gene TRBD1, 6 bases. The sample consisted of naive CD4+ T cells from blood. The origin of this receptor is a woman aged 40 to 55 in good health. The CDR3 coding sequence is TGTGCCAGCAGCTCTCGATCCCGGGACAACACAGATACGCAGTATTTT. Its protein product is CASSSRSRDNTDTQYF.